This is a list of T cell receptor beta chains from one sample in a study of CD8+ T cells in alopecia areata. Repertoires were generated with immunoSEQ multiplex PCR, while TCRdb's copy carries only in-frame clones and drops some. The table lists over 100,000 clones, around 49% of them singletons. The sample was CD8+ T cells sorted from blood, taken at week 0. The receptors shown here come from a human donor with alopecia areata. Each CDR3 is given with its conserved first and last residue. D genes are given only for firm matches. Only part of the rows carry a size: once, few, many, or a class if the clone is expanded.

CDR3: CASSPPGMGTEAFF; DNA: TGTGCCAGCAGCCCCCCGGGTATGGGGACTGAAGCTTTCTTT; D: .; V: TRBV4-2; J: TRBJ1-1; size: .
CDR3: CASSLGRRGTEAFF; DNA: TGTGCCAGCAGCTTGGGGAGGAGGGGCACTGAAGCTTTCTTT; D: .; V: TRBV5-6; J: TRBJ1-1; size: many
CDR3: CATRWGFGNQPQHF; DNA: TGTGCCACCAGGTGGGGATTCGGTAATCAGCCCCAGCATTTT; D: .; V: TRBV15; J: TRBJ1-5; size: .
CDR3: CASSELGHPYEQYF; DNA: TGTGCCAGCAGTGAACTCGGGCACCCCTACGAGCAGTACTTC; D: .; V: TRBV2; J: TRBJ2-7; size: .
CDR3: CSVLISEAFF; DNA: TGCAGCGTCCTTATCTCTGAAGCTTTCTTT; D: .; V: TRBV29-1; J: TRBJ1-1; size: few
CDR3: CASSYSEGSTGELFF; DNA: TGTGCCAGCAGTTACTCAGAGGGGTCCACCGGGGAGCTGTTTTTT; D: .; V: TRBV6-6; J: TRBJ2-2; size: .
CDR3: CASRQGNSPLHF; DNA: TGTGCCAGCCGCCAGGGGAATTCACCCCTCCACTTT; D: .; V: TRBV7-6; J: TRBJ1-6; size: .
CDR3: CASSLDGTTSSYNEQFF; DNA: TGTGCCAGCAGCTTGGATGGGACCACAAGCTCCTACAATGAGCAGTTCTTC; D: .; V: TRBV5-4; J: TRBJ2-1; size: .
CDR3: CASSLGTGNQPQHF; DNA: TGTGCCAGCAGTTTAGGGACAGGGAATCAGCCCCAGCATTTT; D: TRBD1; V: TRBV27; J: TRBJ1-5; size: .
CDR3: CASSQVGAGGEQFF; DNA: TGCGCCAGCAGCCAAGTTGGAGCGGGGGGGGAGCAGTTCTTC; D: TRBD2; V: TRBV4-3; J: TRBJ2-1; size: few
CDR3: CASREDAGYTF; DNA: TGTGCCAGCCGCGAAGACGCAGGCTACACCTTC; D: .; V: TRBV18; J: TRBJ1-2; size: .
CDR3: CASSLDRALAGVDTQYF; DNA: TGTGCCAGCAGCTTGGACCGGGCACTAGCGGGGGTCGATACGCAGTATTTT; D: TRBD2; V: TRBV5-4; J: TRBJ2-3; size: few
CDR3: CASSLDGSYNEQFF; DNA: TGTGCCAGCAGCTTGGACGGGTCCTACAATGAGCAGTTCTTC; D: .; V: TRBV7-9; J: TRBJ2-1; size: few
CDR3: CASSLNQGEGNIQYF; DNA: TGTGCCAGCAGTTTAAATCAGGGAGAGGGAAACATTCAGTACTTC; D: .; V: TRBV6-5; J: TRBJ2-4; size: .
CDR3: CSVGGNLQETQYF; DNA: TGCAGCGTTGGCGGAAACTTACAAGAGACCCAGTACTTC; D: .; V: TRBV29-1; J: TRBJ2-5; size: .
CDR3: CSVVVQGMNTEAFF; DNA: TGCAGCGTTGTCGTTCAGGGTATGAACACTGAAGCTTTCTTT; D: .; V: TRBV29-1; J: TRBJ1-1; size: few
CDR3: CASSGGVGSASTDTQYF; DNA: TGTGCCAGCAGCGGGGGCGTAGGCTCCGCTAGCACAGATACGCAGTATTTT; D: .; V: TRBV7-9; J: TRBJ2-3; size: .
CDR3: CASSLKGRNYGYTF; DNA: TGTGCCAGCAGCTTAAAGGGGCGAAACTATGGCTACACCTTC; D: .; V: TRBV13; J: TRBJ1-2; size: .
CDR3: CASSTGQVGETQYF; DNA: TGTGCCAGCAGTACAGGACAGGTGGGGGAGACCCAGTACTTC; D: TRBD1; V: TRBV2; J: TRBJ2-5; size: .
CDR3: CASSHVLRDRGGEKLFF; DNA: TGCGCCAGCAGCCACGTTCTCCGGGACAGGGGTGGTGAAAAACTGTTTTTT; D: TRBD1; V: TRBV4-3; J: TRBJ1-4; size: few
CDR3: CASMRSGANVLTF; DNA: TGTGCCAGCATGCGTTCTGGGGCCAACGTCCTGACTTTC; D: .; V: TRBV6-5; J: TRBJ2-6; size: .
CDR3: CASSQDKGLHSPLHF; DNA: TGTGCCAGCAGCCAAGATAAGGGGCTCCATTCACCCCTCCACTTT; D: .; V: TRBV14; J: TRBJ1-6; size: .
CDR3: CASSATGGWETQYF; DNA: TGTGCCAGCAGCGCGACAGGGGGTTGGGAGACCCAGTACTTC; D: TRBD1; V: TRBV9; J: TRBJ2-5; size: .
CDR3: CASREQGANTEAFF; DNA: TGTGCCAGCAGAGAGCAGGGGGCCAACACTGAAGCTTTCTTT; D: TRBD1; V: TRBV2; J: TRBJ1-1; size: .
CDR3: CASSPRGVNTIYF; DNA: TGTGCCAGCAGTCCTCGGGGGGTGAACACCATATATTTT; D: .; V: TRBV9; J: TRBJ1-3; size: .
CDR3: CASSSWTRSEKLFF; DNA: TGTGCCAGCAGCTCTTGGACCCGAAGTGAAAAACTGTTTTTT; D: .; V: TRBV13; J: TRBJ1-4; size: .
CDR3: CASSELQYNEQFF; DNA: TGTGCCAGCAGTGAATTACAGTACAATGAGCAGTTCTTC; D: .; V: TRBV2; J: TRBJ2-1; size: .
CDR3: CASSTNPRRTNYGYTF; DNA: TGTGCCAGCAGTACCAATCCCAGACGGACCAACTATGGCTACACCTTC; D: .; V: TRBV2; J: TRBJ1-2; size: .
CDR3: CASSQVGEGNTIYF; DNA: TGCGCCAGCAGCCAAGTTGGGGAAGGAAACACCATATATTTT; D: .; V: TRBV4-1; J: TRBJ1-3; size: .
CDR3: CASSPDRDEQFF; DNA: TGTGCCAGCAGCCCCGACCGGGATGAGCAGTTCTTC; D: .; V: TRBV5-6; J: TRBJ2-1; size: .
CDR3: CRFGPLCQPQHF; DNA: TGCCGGTTTGGGCCTTTGTGTCAGCCCCAGCATTTT; D: .; V: TRBV29-1; J: TRBJ1-5; size: .
CDR3: CSVEQGEHEQYF; DNA: TGCAGCGTTGAACAGGGGGAACACGAGCAGTACTTC; D: TRBD1; V: TRBV29-1; J: TRBJ2-7; size: .
CDR3: CASSAGGASNQPQHF; DNA: TGTGCCAGCAGCGCCGGGGGGGCAAGCAATCAGCCCCAGCATTTT; D: .; V: TRBV9; J: TRBJ1-5; size: .
CDR3: CATSRDRGMIADTQYF; DNA: TGTGCCACCAGCAGAGATAGGGGGATGATCGCAGATACGCAGTATTTT; D: .; V: TRBV15; J: TRBJ2-3; size: few
CDR3: CASSQDEGASGTGELFF; DNA: TGCGCCAGCAGCCAAGATGAGGGCGCCTCGGGCACCGGGGAGCTGTTTTTT; D: .; V: TRBV4-1; J: TRBJ2-2; size: once
CDR3: CASSGGTDEPYEQYF; DNA: TGTGCCAGCAGCGGAGGGACCGACGAGCCCTACGAGCAGTACTTC; D: .; V: TRBV13; J: TRBJ2-7; size: once
CDR3: CAWNVLADHYNEQFF; DNA: TGTGCCTGGAATGTACTAGCGGACCACTACAATGAGCAGTTCTTC; D: TRBD2; V: TRBV30; J: TRBJ2-1; size: .
CDR3: CASSGKGAGKLFF; DNA: TGTGCCAGCAGTGGGAAGGGGGCCGGAAAACTGTTTTTT; D: TRBD1; V: TRBV6-1; J: TRBJ1-4; size: .
CDR3: CASSLTGNEQYF; DNA: TGTGCCAGCAGTTTAACAGGGAACGAGCAGTACTTC; D: .; V: TRBV27; J: TRBJ2-7; size: once
CDR3: CACYTGRGYGYTF; DNA: TGTGCCTGTTATACAGGGAGAGGATATGGCTACACCTTC; D: .; V: TRBV30; J: TRBJ1-2; size: .
CDR3: CASSLQGAGTEAFF; DNA: TGTGCCAGCAGCCTACAGGGGGCCGGCACTGAAGCTTTCTTT; D: TRBD1; V: TRBV27; J: TRBJ1-1; size: once
CDR3: CAWSTNGGIGETQYF; DNA: TGTGCCTGGAGTACCAACGGGGGTATCGGGGAGACCCAGTACTTC; D: .; V: TRBV30; J: TRBJ2-5; size: few
CDR3: CASSQVTLGTTYEQYF; DNA: TGCGCCAGCAGCCAGGTCACCCTCGGGACTACCTACGAGCAGTACTTC; D: TRBD2; V: TRBV4-1; J: TRBJ2-7; size: .
CDR3: CASSLFQGVSHEQYF; DNA: TGTGCCAGCAGTTTGTTCCAGGGTGTCTCCCACGAGCAGTACTTC; D: .; V: TRBV27; J: TRBJ2-7; size: .
CDR3: CASSSDLVAEAFF; DNA: TGTGCCAGCAGCTCGGACCTCGTCGCTGAAGCTTTCTTT; D: .; V: TRBV13; J: TRBJ1-1; size: .
CDR3: CASSQAEDRNSYGYTF; DNA: TGTGCCAGCAGCCAAGCCGAGGACAGGAACAGCTATGGCTACACCTTC; D: TRBD1; V: TRBV4-2; J: TRBJ1-2; size: .
CDR3: CASSWGLTNTGELFF; DNA: TGTGCTAGCAGCTGGGGGCTCACTAACACCGGGGAGCTGTTTTTT; D: .; V: TRBV7-7; J: TRBJ2-2; size: few
CDR3: CASSQESGAETEAFF; DNA: TGCGCCAGCAGCCAAGAGTCCGGGGCTGAGACTGAAGCTTTCTTT; D: .; V: TRBV4-1; J: TRBJ1-1; size: .
CDR3: CASSVAGRMETQYF; DNA: TGTGCCAGCAGTGTAGCGGGGAGGATGGAGACCCAGTACTTC; D: TRBD2; V: TRBV9; J: TRBJ2-5; size: few
CDR3: CASSFLGPKTQYF; DNA: TGTGCCAGCAGCTTTCTGGGTCCGAAGACCCAGTACTTC; D: .; V: TRBV7-9; J: TRBJ2-5; size: few